This paragraph reports one T cell receptor (beta chain). Its antigen is still unknown. Base qualities are not recorded, but no much larger clone differs from it by a single base. Including the terminal cysteine and phenylalanine, the CDR3 comprises 14 residues. The only DNA kept is the CDR3, 42 bases in frame from the first base. The CDR1 and CDR2 encoded by the germline V gene (reference sequence) are LNHNV and YYDKDF. V was cut back by 3 bases and J by 7 bases, leaving a gap of 15 bases between them. These data are taken from a study of early T cells in non-severe SARS-CoV-2 infection (dated by TCRdb to the early 2020s). For the wider study: Bulk RNA from unsorted whole blood was used for TCR sequencing, so alpha and beta chains could not be paired.

The library was prepared using 5' RACE. TCRdb names NextSeq 500 as the instrument used. Unique molecular identifiers were attached to individual cDNA molecules in the TCR library protocol so that sequencing error and PCR bias could be corrected. Both TCR alpha and beta chains were sequenced, and tight co-correlation was observed between alpha and beta sequence abundances in each sample. Concerning the study's data processing: V gene, J gene and CDR3 annotation of TCR sequences was performed with Decombinator V4. Expanded TCRs were defined as changing significantly between any two time points under a Poisson model with p below 0.0001. Abundances of TCRs were expressed as counts per million after normalisation to the total number of TCRs sequenced in each sample. MAIT TCRs were defined by TRAV1-2 paired with TRAJ12, TRAJ20 or TRAJ33, and iNKT TCRs by TRAV10 paired with TRAJ18. A search of VDJdb, accessed on 1 November 2021, was run for TCRs annotated to CMV, EBV and SARS-CoV-2, with TCRs annotated for multiple antigens excluded. In TCRdb, the public reads were trimmed at Q25 with fastp and aligned with MiXCR, with productive beta chains retained. Rows with one shared CDR3 protein collapse into an entry with the most common genes and DNA. The V and J calls and clone size are TCRdb's, not the authors'. Recorded for this sample are about 73,000 distinct CDR3 sequences; 12% to 15% of them occurred a single time. The ten top clones hold around 15% of the sample.

The study was a case-control design nested within a healthcare worker cohort in London, UK, with weekly nasopharyngeal swab PCR tests and blood sampling. Between 23 and 31 March 2020, the week of the UK lockdown, healthcare workers were enrolled and then followed up weekly for as long as 16 weeks. What the study reported, not specific to this receptor: Matching against VDJdb was skewed toward anti-spike CD8 responses, likely underestimated virus-specific expansions, and missed private and CD4 specificities.

Sequenced: whole blood. This receptor was obtained from an adult who was a healthcare worker with PCR-confirmed SARS-CoV-2 infection or an uninfected control (not recorded which). The chain is assembled from TRBV15 and TRBJ2-5; the D region is possibly TRBD1 or TRBD2, each matching across 6 bases. The nucleotide sequence reads TGTGCCACCAGCAGTGACCTGGGGGGCGGGACCCAGTACTTC. Translation gives CATSSDLGGGTQYF.